This T cell receptor (beta chain) was found in a study of T-cell reconstitution after alpha-beta-depleted transplantation in children. CDR1 SGHVS and CDR2 FNYEAQ come from the germline V gene. CDR3 size: 14 residues. Trimming pared 2 bases from V and 6 bases from J, leaving 12 bases between. The TCRbeta library was prepared with unique molecular identifiers. TCRdb ran MiXCR on the PCR reads and lists one entry per CDR3 protein. The repertoire holds roughly 350,000 distinct CDR3 sequences, with about 9.4% as singletons. Many counts were recorded for this clonotype. The V call is TRBV7-6, the J call TRBJ2-3; possible D gene TRBD1, 5 bases. Sequenced material: PBMCs from the stem cell graft donor, taken from the stem cell graft. The receptor comes from a human donor who donated a stem cell graft to a child with acute lymphoblastic leukemia. The CDR3 region is CASSLKQAADTQYF. The CDR3 DNA is TGTGCCAGCAGCTTAAAACAGGCCGCGGATACGCAGTATTTT.